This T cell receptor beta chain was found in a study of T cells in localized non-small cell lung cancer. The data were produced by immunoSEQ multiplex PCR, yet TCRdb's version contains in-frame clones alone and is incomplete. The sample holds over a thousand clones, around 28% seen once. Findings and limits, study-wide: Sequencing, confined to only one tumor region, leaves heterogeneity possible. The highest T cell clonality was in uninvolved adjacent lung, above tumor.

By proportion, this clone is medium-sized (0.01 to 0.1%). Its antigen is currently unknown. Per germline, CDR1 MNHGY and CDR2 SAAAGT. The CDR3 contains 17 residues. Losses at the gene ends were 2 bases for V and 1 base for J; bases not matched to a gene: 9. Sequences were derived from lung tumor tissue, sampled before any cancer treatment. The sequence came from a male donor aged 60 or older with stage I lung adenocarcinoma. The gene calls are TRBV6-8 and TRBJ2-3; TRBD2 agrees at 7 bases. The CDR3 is CASSYTPFAGGTDTQYF. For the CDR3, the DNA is TGTGCCAGCAGTTACACCCCATTTGCGGGGGGCACAGATACGCAGTATTTT.